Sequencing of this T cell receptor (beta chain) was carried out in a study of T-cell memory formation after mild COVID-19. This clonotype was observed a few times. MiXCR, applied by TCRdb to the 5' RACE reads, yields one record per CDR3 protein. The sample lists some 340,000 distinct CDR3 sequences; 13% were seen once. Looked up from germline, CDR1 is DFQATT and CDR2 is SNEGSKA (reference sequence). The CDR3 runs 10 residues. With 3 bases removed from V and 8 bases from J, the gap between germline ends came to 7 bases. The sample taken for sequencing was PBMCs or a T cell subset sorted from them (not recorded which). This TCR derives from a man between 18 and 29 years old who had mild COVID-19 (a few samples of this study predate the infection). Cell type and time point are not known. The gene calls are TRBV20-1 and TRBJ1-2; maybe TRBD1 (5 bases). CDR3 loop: CSASRGGYTF. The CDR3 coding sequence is TGCAGTGCTAGTAGGGGAGGCTACACCTTC.